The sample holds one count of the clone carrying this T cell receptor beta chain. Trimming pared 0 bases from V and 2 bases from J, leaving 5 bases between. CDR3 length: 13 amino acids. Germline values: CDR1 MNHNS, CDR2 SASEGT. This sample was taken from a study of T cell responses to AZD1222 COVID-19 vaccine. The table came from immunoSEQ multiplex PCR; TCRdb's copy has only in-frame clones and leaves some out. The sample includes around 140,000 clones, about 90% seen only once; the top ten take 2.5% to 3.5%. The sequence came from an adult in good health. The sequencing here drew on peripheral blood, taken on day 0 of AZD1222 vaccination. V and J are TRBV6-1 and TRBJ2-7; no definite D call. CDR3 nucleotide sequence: TGTGCCAGCAGTGAAGCGCAGACCTACGAGCAGTACTTC. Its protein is CASSEAQTYEQYF.